This T cell receptor beta chain stems from a study of long-term antiretroviral therapy in people with HIV (dated by TCRdb to about 2022). Describing the broader study: The earliest samples were collected approximately a decade before the 2015 WHO recommendation for immediate ART, a period when ART was typically delayed until CD4 counts fell. This retrospective serial study examined whether starting ART and sustained HIV suppression were associated with changes in the composition and diversity of the TRB repertoire in peripheral blood. A total of some 200 cryopreserved PBMC samples came from 25 to 30 adults with confirmed HIV infection and were collected serially over a mean of roughly 6 years (range 1-12). Of the approximately 30 participants with HIV, 10 to 11 were female. No cross-contamination during QIAcube processing was seen in test extractions of a monoclonal T-cell line run alongside 30 to 35 polyclonal samples.

To be included, a participant needed at least one PBMC sample from before ART initiation plus at least two post-ART samples. All participants with HIV were treated in the United States of America. Before DNA extraction, cryopreserved samples of roughly 0.95-10 million PBMC were thawed and washed. At the time of the earliest PBMC sample, participants with HIV were aged between roughly 20 and 54 years. PBMC samples were contributed by each participant from 1-4 timepoints before ART initiation and 2-8 timepoints after ART initiation, with a median of 7 samples. Serial HIV viral load, CD4+ T-cell count, ART history and demographic data were obtained for every participant. Using a Qiagen kit on a QIAcube, genomic DNA was extracted from unsorted PBMC, with samples processed in batches of 12. Sequencing of the TRB variable region was done with the immunoSEQ hsTCRB v3.0 assay at survey level resolution. TRB sequencing targeted a depth of roughly 35,000-55,000 T-cell genomes per sample. An Illumina MiSeq with a v3 150-cycle kit was used to sequence the pooled TRB libraries. As for how the authors treated the data: Analysis of repertoires was carried out in R inside a reproducible Nextflow workflow spanning QC, data transformation and analysis. Custom analyses were implemented in LymphoSeq2, an R package for AIRR-Seq data exploration. After excluding a few samples that yielded fewer than 5000 total TRB sequences, fewer than 200 HIV repertoires remained for analysis. Among the approximately 180 retained HIV repertoires, 59 were collected before ART initiation and approximately 130 were collected after ART initiation. Repertoires were downsampled to 5000 TRB nucleotide sequences, with summary statistics averaged over 100 downsampling iterations. Only TRB sequences with CDR3 regions of at least seven amino acids were retained for analysis. Diversity was assessed using a clonality score derived from Shannon entropy and using the Gini coefficient. Repertoire networks linked the top 5000 CDR3 amino acid sequences whenever two sequences differed by an edit distance of one. For TRB CDR3 amino acid sequences, GLIPH2 was used to predict antigen specificity groups and MHC restriction. CDR3 amino acid sequences were matched against VDJdb and McPAS-TCR to flag known CMV, EBV, HIV or tissue antigen associations. Pre-ART, post-ART and control groups were compared with Wilcoxon signed-rank tests and Holm-Bonferroni correction. In its TCRdb copy, this immuneACCESS table keeps in-frame sequences only and misses some clones. Where compared with another copy, unresolved V genes explain less than half of these, and the others have no known cause. D and trimming were read from the DNA, whereas the V and J calls and clone size are those reported in that table. Recorded for this sample are some 40,000 clones; approximately 94% of them occurred a single time. Jointly, the top ten make up roughly 2.1% of the sample.

With regard to this clone: What this receptor recognizes is not known. No quality values exist for individual bases; no much larger clone is one base distant.

On the study overall, not on this receptor specifically: The samples span the years 2004 to 2017, and the ART regimens used may be less effective than current regimens. Starting ART was linked to a significant rise in TRB diversity, yet even after long-term ART the diversity remained significantly lower than in transplant donor controls. Because pre-ART samples had limited cell numbers, profiling was done on unsorted PBMC rather than on sorted CD4+ and CD8+ T cells. Expanded TRB clones identified before ART initiation dominated the repertoire at all time points, although this dominance fluctuated and declined in many PLHIV after ART. HIV repertoires had narrower CDR3 length ranges than controls, and the network structure suggested an antigen-experienced repertoire that shifted only slightly toward naive after ART. Limited PBMC availability meant only the TCR beta chain was sequenced, without alpha chain pairing. No data were available on ART adherence, viral resistance or therapy changes, limiting inferences about post-ART repertoire changes.

There are 12 amino acids in the CDR3, from cysteine to phenylalanine inclusive. Only CDR3 DNA remains: 36 bases, in frame from the first base. V sheds 6 bases and J sheds 3 bases, leaving 8 bases between their ends. The germline V gene yields MNHEY for CDR1 and SVGAGI for CDR2. This receptor was obtained from a man aged 30-40 years with HIV. This receptor chain uses TRBV6-5 and TRBJ1-2; confidence is insufficient to name the D gene. The input for sequencing was unsorted PBMCs, taken roughly 9.4 years after starting antiretroviral therapy. The DNA is TGTGCCAGCAGCCCCGGGGACTATGGCTACACCTTC. It codes for CASSPGDYGYTF.